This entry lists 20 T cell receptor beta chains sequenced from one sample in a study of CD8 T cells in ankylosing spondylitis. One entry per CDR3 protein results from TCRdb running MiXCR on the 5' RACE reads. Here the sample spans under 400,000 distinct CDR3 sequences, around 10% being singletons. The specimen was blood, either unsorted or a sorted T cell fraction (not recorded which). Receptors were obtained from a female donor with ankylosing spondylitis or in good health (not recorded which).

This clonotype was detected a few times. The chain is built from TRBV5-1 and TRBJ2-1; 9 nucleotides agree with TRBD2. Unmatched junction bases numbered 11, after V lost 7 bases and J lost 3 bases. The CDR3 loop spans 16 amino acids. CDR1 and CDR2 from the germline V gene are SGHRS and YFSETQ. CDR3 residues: CASLTAPSGNYNEQFF. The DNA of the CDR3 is TGCGCCAGCCTCACCGCCCCTAGCGGGAACTACAATGAGCAGTTCTTC.

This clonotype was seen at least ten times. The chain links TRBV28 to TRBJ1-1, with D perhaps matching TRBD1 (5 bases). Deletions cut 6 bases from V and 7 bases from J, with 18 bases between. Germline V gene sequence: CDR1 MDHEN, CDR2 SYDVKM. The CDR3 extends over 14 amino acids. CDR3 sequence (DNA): TGTGCCAGCAGCCCCCTAGGGGAGGATTTTGAAGCTTTCTTT. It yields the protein CASSPLGEDFEAFF.

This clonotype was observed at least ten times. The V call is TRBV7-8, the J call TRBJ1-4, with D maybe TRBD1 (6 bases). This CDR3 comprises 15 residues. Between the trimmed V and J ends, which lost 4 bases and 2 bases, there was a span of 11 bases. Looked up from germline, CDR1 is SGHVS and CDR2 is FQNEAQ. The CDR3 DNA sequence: TGTGCCAGCAGCTACGCGGGGGGCACTAATGAAAAACTGTTTTTT. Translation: CASSYAGGTNEKLFF.

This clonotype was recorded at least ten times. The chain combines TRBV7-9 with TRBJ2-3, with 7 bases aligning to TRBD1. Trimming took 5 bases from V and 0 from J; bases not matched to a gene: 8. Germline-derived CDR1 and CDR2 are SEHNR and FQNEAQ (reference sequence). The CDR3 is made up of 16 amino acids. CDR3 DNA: TGTGCCAGCAGCCCAAGCGACAGGGCTAGCACAGATACGCAGTATTTT. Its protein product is CASSPSDRASTDTQYF. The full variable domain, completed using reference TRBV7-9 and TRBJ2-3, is DTGVSQNPRHKITKRGQNVTFRCDPISEHNRLYWYRQTLGQGPEFLTYFQNEAQLEKSRLLSDRFSAERPKGSFSTLEIQRTEQGDSAMYLCASSPSDRASTDTQYFGPGTRLTVL.

The CDR3 reads CASRGMTPTYEQYF. CDR3 DNA: TGCGCCAGCAGGGGAATGACTCCCACCTACGAGCAGTACTTC. The V gene is TRBV5-1, the J gene TRBJ2-7, with D unclear. The V and J ends lost 5 bases and 2 bases respectively, with 14 bases between them. The CDR3 spans 14 residues. Germline V CDR1 and CDR2: SGHRS, YFSETQ.

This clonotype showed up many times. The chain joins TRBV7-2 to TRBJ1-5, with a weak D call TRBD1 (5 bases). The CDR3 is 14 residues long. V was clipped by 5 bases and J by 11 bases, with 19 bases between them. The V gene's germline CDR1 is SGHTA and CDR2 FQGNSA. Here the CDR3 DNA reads TGTGCCAGCAGCCCTCCGGGACTGCCAACGGCCCAGCATTTT. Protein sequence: CASSPPGLPTAQHF.

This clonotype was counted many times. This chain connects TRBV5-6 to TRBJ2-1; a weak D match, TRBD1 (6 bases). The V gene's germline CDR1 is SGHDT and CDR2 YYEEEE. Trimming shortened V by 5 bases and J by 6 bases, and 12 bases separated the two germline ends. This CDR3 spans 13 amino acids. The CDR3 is CASRQTGRNEQFF. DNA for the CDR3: TGTGCCAGCAGGCAGACAGGCCGCAATGAGCAGTTCTTC.

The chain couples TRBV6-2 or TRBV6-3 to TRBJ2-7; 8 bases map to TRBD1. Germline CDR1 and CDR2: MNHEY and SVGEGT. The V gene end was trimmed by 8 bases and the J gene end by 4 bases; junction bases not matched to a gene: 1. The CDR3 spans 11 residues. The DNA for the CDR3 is TGTGCCAGCCGGGACAGGTACGAGCAGTACTTC. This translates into CASRDRYEQYF.

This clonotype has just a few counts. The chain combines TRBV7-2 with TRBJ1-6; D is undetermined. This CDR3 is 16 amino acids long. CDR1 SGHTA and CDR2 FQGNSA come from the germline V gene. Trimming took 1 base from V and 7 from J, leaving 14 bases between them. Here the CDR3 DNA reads TGTGCCAGCAGCTTAGACGGAAGACCAAACAATTCACCCCTCCACTTT. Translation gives CASSLDGRPNNSPLHF. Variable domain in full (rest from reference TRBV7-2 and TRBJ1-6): GAGVSQSPSNKVTEKGKDVELRCDPISGHTALYWYRQSLGQGLEFLIYFQGNSAPDKSGLPSDRFSAERTGGSVSTLTIQRTQQEDSAVYLCASSLDGRPNNSPLHFGNGTRLTVT.

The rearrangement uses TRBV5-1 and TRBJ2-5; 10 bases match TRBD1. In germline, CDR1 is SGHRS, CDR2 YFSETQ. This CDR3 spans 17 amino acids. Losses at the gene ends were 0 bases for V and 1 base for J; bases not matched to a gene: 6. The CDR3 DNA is TGCGCCAGCAGCTTGGCGGGGACAGGGGCCTTCCAAGAGACCCAGTACTTC. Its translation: CASSLAGTGAFQETQYF.

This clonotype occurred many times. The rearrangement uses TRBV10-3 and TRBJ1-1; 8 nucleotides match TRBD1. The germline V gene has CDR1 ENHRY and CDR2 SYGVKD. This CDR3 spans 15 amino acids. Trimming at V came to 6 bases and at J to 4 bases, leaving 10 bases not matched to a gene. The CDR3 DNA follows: TGTGCCATCAGCCAAACGACTACAGGGGGCACTGAAGCTTTCTTT. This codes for CAISQTTTGGTEAFF.

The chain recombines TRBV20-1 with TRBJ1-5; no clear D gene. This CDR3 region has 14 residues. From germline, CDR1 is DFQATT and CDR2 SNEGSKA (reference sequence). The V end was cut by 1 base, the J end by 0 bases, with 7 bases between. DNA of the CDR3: TGCAGTGCTAGAGCCGGGAATAGCAATCAGCCCCAGCATTTT. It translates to CSARAGNSNQPQHF.

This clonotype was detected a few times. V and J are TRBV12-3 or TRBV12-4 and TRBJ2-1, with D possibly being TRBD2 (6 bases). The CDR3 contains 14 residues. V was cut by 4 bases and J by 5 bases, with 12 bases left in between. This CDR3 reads CASSYKRANNEQFF. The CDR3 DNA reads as TGTGCCAGCAGTTATAAGCGGGCCAACAATGAGCAGTTCTTC.

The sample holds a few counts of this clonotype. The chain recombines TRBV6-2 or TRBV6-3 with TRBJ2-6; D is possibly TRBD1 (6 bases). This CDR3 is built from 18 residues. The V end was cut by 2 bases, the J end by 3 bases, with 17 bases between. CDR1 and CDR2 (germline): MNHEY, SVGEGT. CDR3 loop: CASSYTEGGFGGANVLTF. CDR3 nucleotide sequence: TGTGCCAGCAGTTACACGGAAGGGGGTTTCGGTGGGGCCAACGTCCTGACTTTC.

In DNA form, the CDR3 reads TGCAGCGGGGGACAGGGGGCAGGAGAGACCCAGTACTTC. Its protein product is CSGGQGAGETQYF. J is TRBJ2-5 and V is TRBV29-1, with 12 bases aligning to TRBD1. V trimming: 7 bases; J trimming: 4 bases; junction bases outside the gene matches: 4. Germline V gene lookup returns CDR1 SQVTM and CDR2 ANQGSEA. The CDR3 is made up of 13 amino acids. Supplemented by reference TRBV29-1 and TRBJ2-5, the full variable domain reads SAVISQKPSRDICQRGTSLTIQCQVDSQVTMMFWYRQQPGQSLTLIATANQGSEATYESGFVIDKFPISRPNLTFSTLTVSNMSPEDSSIYLCSGGQGAGETQYFGPGTRLLVL.

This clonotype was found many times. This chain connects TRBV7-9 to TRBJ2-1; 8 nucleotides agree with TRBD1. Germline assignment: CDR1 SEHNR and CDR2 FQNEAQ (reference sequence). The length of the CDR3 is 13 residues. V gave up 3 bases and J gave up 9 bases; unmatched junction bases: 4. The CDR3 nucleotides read TGTGCCAGCAGCTTCAGGGGGCAGGGTGAGCAGTTCTTC. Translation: CASSFRGQGEQFF.

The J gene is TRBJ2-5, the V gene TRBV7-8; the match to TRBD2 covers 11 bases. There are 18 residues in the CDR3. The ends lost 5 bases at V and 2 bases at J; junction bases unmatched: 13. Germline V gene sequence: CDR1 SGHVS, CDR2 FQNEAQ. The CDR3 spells CASSTGVGLAVPQETQYF. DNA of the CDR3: TGTGCCAGCAGCACGGGAGTGGGACTAGCGGTCCCTCAAGAGACCCAGTACTTC.

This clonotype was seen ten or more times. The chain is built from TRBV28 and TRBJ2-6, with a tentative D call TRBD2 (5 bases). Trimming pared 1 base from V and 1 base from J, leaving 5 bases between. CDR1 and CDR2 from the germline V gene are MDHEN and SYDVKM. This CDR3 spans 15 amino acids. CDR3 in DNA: TGTGCCAGCAGTTTATCGGGGTCTGGGGCCAACGTCCTGACTTTC. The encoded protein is CASSLSGSGANVLTF. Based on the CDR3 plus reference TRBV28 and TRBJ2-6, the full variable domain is DVKVTQSSRYLVKRTGEKVFLECVQDMDHENMFWYRQDPGLGLRLIYFSYDVKMKEKGDIPEGYSVSREKKERFSLILESASTNQTSMYLCASSLSGSGANVLTFGAGSRLTVL.

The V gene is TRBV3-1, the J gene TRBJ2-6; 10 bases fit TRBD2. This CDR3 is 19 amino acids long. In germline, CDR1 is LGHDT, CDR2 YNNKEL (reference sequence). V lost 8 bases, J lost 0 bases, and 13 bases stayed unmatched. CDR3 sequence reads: CASCLTGLAENSGANVLTF. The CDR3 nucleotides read TGTGCCAGCTGTCTCACAGGACTAGCGGAAAACTCTGGGGCCAACGTCCTGACTTTC.

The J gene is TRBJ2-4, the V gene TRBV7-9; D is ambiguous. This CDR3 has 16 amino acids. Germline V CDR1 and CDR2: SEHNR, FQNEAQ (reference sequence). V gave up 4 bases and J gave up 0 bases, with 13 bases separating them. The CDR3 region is CASSSLDVLAKNIQYF. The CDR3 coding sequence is TGTGCCAGCAGCTCCTTGGACGTCCTAGCCAAAAACATTCAGTACTTC.